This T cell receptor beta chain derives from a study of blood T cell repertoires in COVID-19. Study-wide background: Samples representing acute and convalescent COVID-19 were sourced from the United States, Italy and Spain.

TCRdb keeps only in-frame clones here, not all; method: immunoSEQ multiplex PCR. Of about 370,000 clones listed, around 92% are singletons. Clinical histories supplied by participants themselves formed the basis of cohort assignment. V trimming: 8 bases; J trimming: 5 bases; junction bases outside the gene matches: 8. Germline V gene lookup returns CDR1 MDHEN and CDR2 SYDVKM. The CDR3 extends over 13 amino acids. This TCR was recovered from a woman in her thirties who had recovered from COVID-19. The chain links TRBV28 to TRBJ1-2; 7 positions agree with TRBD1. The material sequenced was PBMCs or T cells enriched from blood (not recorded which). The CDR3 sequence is CASGQAADYGYTF. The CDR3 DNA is TGTGCCAGCGGACAGGCGGCGGATTATGGCTACACCTTC.